This T cell receptor (beta chain) was sequenced in a study of T cells after yellow fever vaccination. On the study more broadly: Preparing low-cell-number fractions relied on SMART-Seq v4 Ultra Low Input.

The CDR3 has 14 amino acids. Germline V gives CDR1 KGHSH, CDR2 LQKENI. Germline trimming cut 2 bases from V and 6 bases from J; bases unmatched to any gene: 6. Study outcomes and limitations: Across the CD4 and CD8 compartments, a small share of clonotypes was present in both. Most clones from primary vaccination were detected again post-booster (just over 95% CD4, about 88% CD8).

Using its own MiXCR run on the 5' RACE reads, TCRdb lists one record per CDR3 protein. The table shows a few hundred thousand distinct CDR3 sequences, with about a sixth occurring only once. Comments on this clonotype: The antigen is not known.

V usage is TRBV18 and J usage is TRBJ1-2, with TRBD1 matching over 7 bases. This clonotype was obtained from a man aged 18-30 years who received the YFV17D yellow fever vaccine. The input for sequencing was PBMCs, taken around 5 days after the first yellow fever vaccination. Here the CDR3 reads CASSPSTGKDGYTF. CDR3 nucleotides: TGTGCCAGCTCACCATCGACAGGGAAGGATGGCTACACCTTC. Full variable domain (outside the CDR3, taken from reference TRBV18 and TRBJ1-2): NAGVMQNPRHLVRRRGQEARLRCSPMKGHSHVYWYRQLPEEGLKFMVYLQKENIIDESGMPKERFSAEFPKEGPSILRIQQVVRGDSAAYFCASSPSTGKDGYTFGSGTRLTVV.